This T cell receptor (beta chain) emerged from a study of blood T cell repertoires in COVID-19. This CDR3 contains 14 residues. Deletions cut 0 bases from V and 5 bases from J, with 10 bases between. Germline CDR1 reads MNHEY; CDR2 reads SVGAGI. TCRdb keeps only in-frame clones here, not all; method: immunoSEQ multiplex PCR. The table lists around 190,000 clones, 81% of them singletons. This TCR came from a woman in her 40s with COVID-19, enrolled during active disease. Specimen: peripheral blood. The chain joins TRBV6-5 to TRBJ1-1, with D perhaps matching TRBD1 (6 bases). The CDR3 is CASSYSQGLTEAFF. The DNA of the CDR3 is TGTGCCAGCAGTTACTCGCAGGGGTTGACTGAAGCTTTCTTT.